This TCR beta chain was recovered during a study of T cells in Graves' hyperthyroidism and ophthalmopathy. This clonotype has ten or more counts. With 5 bases clipped from V and 9 bases from J, the junction kept 5 bases outside the gene matches. The CDR3 consists of 14 residues. Germline CDR1 is PRHDT and CDR2 is FYEKMQ (reference sequence). TCR beta CDR3 regions were amplified from RNA transcripts. Researchers ran a first-round RT-PCR on the TCR CDR3 using the HTBI primer set. TCRdb re-analysed the multiplex PCR reads in MiXCR, keeping a single row per CDR3 protein. The sample shows hundreds of thousands of distinct CDR3 sequences, roughly 15% of them seen only once.

Sequencing used blood. This clonotype was sampled from a woman in her 40s with Graves' ophthalmopathy. The rearrangement links TRBV13 to TRBJ2-3; 13 bases are a match to TRBD2. CDR3 DNA sequence: TGTGCCAGCAGCCGAGGACTAGCGGGGGCGACGCAGTATTTT. It yields the protein CASSRGLAGATQYF.